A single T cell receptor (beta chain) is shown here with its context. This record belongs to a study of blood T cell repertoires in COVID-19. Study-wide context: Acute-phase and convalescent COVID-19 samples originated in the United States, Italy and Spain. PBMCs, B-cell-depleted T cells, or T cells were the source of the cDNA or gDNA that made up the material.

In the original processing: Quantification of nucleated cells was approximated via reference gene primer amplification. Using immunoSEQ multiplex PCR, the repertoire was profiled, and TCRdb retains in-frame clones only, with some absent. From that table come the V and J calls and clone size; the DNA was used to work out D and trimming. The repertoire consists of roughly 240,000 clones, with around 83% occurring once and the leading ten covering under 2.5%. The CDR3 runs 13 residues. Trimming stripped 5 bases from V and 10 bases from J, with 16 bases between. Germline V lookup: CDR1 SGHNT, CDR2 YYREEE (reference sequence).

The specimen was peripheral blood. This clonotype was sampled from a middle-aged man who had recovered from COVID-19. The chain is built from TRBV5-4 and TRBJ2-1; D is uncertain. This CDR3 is CASSFDSTYEQFF. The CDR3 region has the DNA TGTGCCAGCAGTTTTGACTCGACCTACGAGCAGTTCTTC.